The 16 T cell receptor beta chains given below trace back to one sample, sequenced in a study of CD8 T cells in ankylosing spondylitis. General study findings and limits: Blood from ankylosing spondylitis patients appeared to carry a characteristic eight-variant TCR beta motif.

No antigen has been identified for these receptors. TCRdb fed the 5' RACE reads into MiXCR, producing one record per CDR3 protein. The sample contains a few hundred thousand distinct CDR3 sequences, about an eighth of which appear only once. The sequencing sample was made of blood, either unsorted or a sorted T cell fraction (not recorded which). These receptors originate from a male donor with ankylosing spondylitis.

The chain links TRBV20-1 to TRBJ2-1; a possible D gene is TRBD2 (6 bases). The V end lost 1 base, the J end lost 2 bases, and 12 bases lay between the germline ends. CDR3 length: 15 amino acids. The germline V gene encodes CDR1 DFQATT and CDR2 SNEGSKA (reference sequence). This chain's CDR3 is CSARGRRGTYNEQFF. The CDR3 DNA follows: TGCAGTGCTAGAGGGAGACGCGGGACCTACAATGAGCAGTTCTTC.

This chain joins TRBV27 and TRBJ2-2; 10 nucleotides agree with TRBD1. The CDR3 extends over 15 amino acids. Germline assignment: CDR1 MNHEY and CDR2 SMNVEV (reference sequence). V dropped 4 bases and J dropped 7; count of bases not matched to a gene: 6. As DNA, the CDR3 is TGTGCCAGCAGTTCCGGGACAGGGGAGGTCGGGGAGCTGTTTTTT. Translating it yields CASSSGTGEVGELFF.

This clonotype was detected many times. This rearrangement joins TRBV12-3 or TRBV12-4 to TRBJ2-1, with D unresolved. Trimming removed 7 bases at V and 6 bases at J, with 16 bases between. CDR3 length: 14 residues. The CDR3 region is CASMYGHPSNEQFF. In DNA form, the CDR3 reads TGTGCCAGCATGTACGGTCACCCCTCCAATGAGCAGTTCTTC.

The J gene is TRBJ1-1, the V gene TRBV4-1; D not certain. Trimming stripped 4 bases from V and 2 bases from J, with 11 bases between. The CDR3 contains 14 residues. The V gene's germline CDR1 is MGHRA and CDR2 YSYEKL. The DNA of the CDR3 is TGCGCCAGCAGCCCCAGTACGGCAAACACTGAAGCTTTCTTT. It codes for CASSPSTANTEAFF.

This clonotype was observed a handful of times. At one of its ends the junction is not consistent with the germline gene, which may arise from a read error. This chain links TRBV12-3 or TRBV12-4 with TRBJ2-7, with TRBD2 matching over 12 bases. CDR3 size: 14 residues. As DNA, the CDR3 is TGTGCCAGCAGTCTAGCGGGAGGGCCGAGAGAGCAGTACTTC. Its translation: CASSLAGGPREQYF.

The chain joins TRBV20-1 to TRBJ1-2; weak D call: TRBD1 (5 bases). V shed 5 bases and J shed 8 bases, with 15 bases lying between them. CDR1 is DFQATT and CDR2 is SNEGSKA in the germline V gene (reference sequence). The CDR3 runs to 12 residues. The CDR3 loop reads CSAFGPSGGYTF. CDR3 in DNA: TGCAGTGCTTTCGGGCCCTCAGGGGGCTACACCTTC.

This clonotype has a count of ten or more. The V gene is TRBV20-1, the J gene TRBJ2-5, with TRBD2 matching over 11 bases. Per germline, CDR1 DFQATT and CDR2 SNEGSKA (reference sequence). After removal of 2 bases from V and 4 bases from J, the junction contained 0 bases not matched to a gene. This CDR3 spans 13 amino acids. CDR3 loop: CSARTSGRETQYF. Here the CDR3 DNA reads TGCAGTGCTAGAACTAGCGGGAGAGAGACCCAGTACTTC.

The chain combines TRBV10-3 with TRBJ1-3; perhaps TRBD1 as D (5 bases). V shed 5 bases and J shed 1 base, with 12 bases lying between them. In germline, CDR1 is ENHRY, CDR2 SYGVKD. The CDR3 contains 15 residues. CDR3 residues: CAISPDIFSGNTIYF. The CDR3 region has the DNA TGTGCCATCAGTCCGGACATTTTTTCTGGAAACACCATATATTTT.

The table lists this clonotype with many counts. This chain joins TRBV3-1 and TRBJ2-7; no clear D. CDR1 and CDR2 (germline): LGHDT, YNNKEL (reference sequence). Trimming stripped 5 bases from V and 0 bases from J, with 11 bases between. There are 14 residues in the CDR3. This chain's CDR3 is CASSLGRSSYEQYF. As DNA, the CDR3 is TGTGCCAGCAGCTTAGGTAGGAGCTCCTACGAGCAGTACTTC.

This clonotype was observed at least ten times. The gene calls are TRBV12-3 or TRBV12-4 and TRBJ2-3, with 10 bases identical to TRBD2. CDR3 length equals 14 residues. With 8 bases clipped from V and 4 bases from J, the junction kept 6 bases outside the gene matches. The DNA of the CDR3 is TGTGCCAGCCGCCGACTAGCGGGCTCAGATACGCAGTATTTT. Residues: CASRRLAGSDTQYF.

The chain recombines TRBV15 with TRBJ2-3; D may be TRBD2 (6 bases). The length of the CDR3 is 14 residues. V was trimmed by 5 bases and J by 4 bases, leaving 13 bases between them. Germline values: CDR1 LNHNV, CDR2 YYDKDF (reference sequence). In DNA, the CDR3 is TGTGCCACCAGCGGGGCGGGAAAGGCAGATACGCAGTATTTT. Protein: CATSGAGKADTQYF. Supplemented by reference TRBV15 and TRBJ2-3, the full variable domain reads DAMVIQNPRYQVTQFGKPVTLSCSQTLNHNVMYWYQQKSSQAPKLLFHYYDKDFNNEADTPDNFQSRRPNTSFCFLDIRSPGLGDTAMYLCATSGAGKADTQYFGPGTRLTVL.

This clonotype was seen only a few times. In DNA, the CDR3 is TGCAGTGCTGCCGGGGGAAGGGGGGACACTGAAGCTTTCTTT. As protein: CSAAGGRGDTEAFF. This chain links TRBV20-1 with TRBJ1-1, with a tentative D call TRBD1 (6 bases). With 5 bases removed from V and 3 bases from J, the gap between germline ends came to 16 bases. Germline loops: CDR1 DFQATT, CDR2 SNEGSKA (reference sequence). There are 14 residues in the CDR3.

The chain couples TRBV11-2 to TRBJ2-2; the match to TRBD2 covers 13 bases. Trimming removed 2 bases from V and 4 bases from J; junction bases left unmatched: 4. The V gene's germline CDR1 is SGHAT and CDR2 FQNNGV. The CDR3 sequence is 17 residues long. CDR3 in DNA: TGTGCCAGCAGCTTAACTAGCGGGAGGGGTGGCACCGGGGAGCTGTTTTTT. Protein product: CASSLTSGRGGTGELFF.

V gene TRBV5-1 combines with J gene TRBJ2-1; D ambiguous. Looked up from germline, CDR1 is SGHRS and CDR2 is YFSETQ. V shed 0 bases and J shed 7 bases, with 14 bases lying between them. This CDR3 comprises 15 residues. CDR3: CASSLGARVGNEQFF. The CDR3 nucleotides read TGCGCCAGCAGCTTGGGGGCTAGGGTTGGGAATGAGCAGTTCTTC.

The genes are TRBV11-3 and TRBJ2-3; 8 nucleotides match TRBD2. CDR1 and CDR2 from the germline V gene are SGHNT and YENEEA. Trimming cost V 4 bases and J 4 bases; bases outside gene matches: 10. The length of the CDR3 is 16 residues. The CDR3 here is CASSSQPGGIADTQYF. CDR3 in DNA: TGTGCCAGCAGCTCCCAACCGGGAGGGATTGCAGATACGCAGTATTTT.

Many counts were recorded for this clonotype. The chain joins TRBV12-3 or TRBV12-4 to TRBJ1-3; tentative D call: TRBD1 (5 bases). V was pared by 8 bases and J by 0 bases, with 17 bases between. The CDR3 is 16 amino acids. The CDR3 region has the DNA TGTGCCAGCCCAGCACGGGGGGGGAGCTCTGGAAACACCATATATTTT. Translated: CASPARGGSSGNTIYF.